This paragraph covers one T cell receptor (beta chain) sequence. No antigen is known for it. This entry comes from a study of beta chain features in type 1 diabetes. Study background: Comparable age, gender and cell yields were observed in patients relative to healthy donors.

CDR3 length: 18 amino acids. The J segment lost 0 bases and the V segment lost 5 bases, leaving 11 bases of the junction unmatched. Germline V gene data show CDR1 as SGDLS and CDR2 as YYNGEE. Sorted CD4+ subsets: naive, central memory, regulatory, stem cell-like memory (CD45RO/CCR7/CD25/CD127/CD95/CD27 panel). Study-level points and caveats: There was a moderate but significant shortening of TCRB CDR3s in all four CD4+ subsets of Type 1 diabetes patients. VDJ junctions from type 1 diabetes patients carried fewer insertions and larger deletions.

The investigators reverse transcribed all of the isolated RNA, so they sequenced expressed TCRB transcripts. This table comes from immunoSEQ multiplex PCR, and its TCRdb copy is limited to in-frame clones, with some not included. This sample has 500,000 to 850,000 clones, with roughly 13% found just once. The rearrangement links TRBV9 to TRBJ2-3; TRBD2 matches at 11 bases. The sample was naive CD4+ T cells from blood. The sequence came from a man aged 18 to 29 with type 1 diabetes. The CDR3 nucleotides read TGTGCCAGCAGTTCCGGGACTAGCGGAGGAACTAGCACAGATACGCAGTATTTT. The encoded protein is CASSSGTSGGTSTDTQYF.